Shown below are 4 T cell receptor beta chains from a single sample sequenced in a study of radiation and T cells in renal cell carcinoma. Time point described: blood 4 weeks post-SBRT, at nephrectomy. Treatment in this sample: 15 Gy SBRT to primary tumor, nephrectomy 4 weeks later. Libraries were prepared by immunoSEQ multiplex PCR; TCRdb keeps only in-frame clonotypes and omits some of them. The sample shows some 97,000 clones, around 84% of them seen only once. The sequenced sample was blood, obtained from a patient whose treatment included radiotherapy and nephrectomy. The receptors here all came from a man between 60 and 75 years old with renal cell carcinoma.

This clone was counted only a few times. The V and J genes are TRBV4-1 and TRBJ1-1, with TRBD1 matching over 7 bases. Germline CDR1 and CDR2: MGHRA and YSYEKL. With V trimmed by 1 base and J by 5 bases, 4 bases remained unmatched. The length of the CDR3 is 14 residues. The DNA of the CDR3 is TGCGCCAGCAGCCAAGCGACAGGGCGGACTGAAGCTTTCTTT. It yields the protein CASSQATGRTEAFF.

The chain recombines TRBV4-3 with TRBJ2-1; a weak D match, TRBD2 (7 bases). The CDR3 runs to 15 residues. Trimming removed 3 bases at V and 2 bases at J, with 11 bases between. CDR1 and CDR2 (germline): LGHNA, YSLEER. DNA of the CDR3: TGCGCCAGCAGCCATGGGGGGGGCACCTACAATGAGCAGTTCTTC. The encoded protein is CASSHGGGTYNEQFF.

This clone was counted once. The V and J genes are TRBV20-1 and TRBJ2-2; perhaps TRBD2 as D (6 bases). The CDR3 covers 11 residues. Germline CDR1 reads DFQATT; CDR2 reads SNEGSKA (reference sequence). V was shortened by 6 bases and J by 15 bases, with 17 bases between the two germline ends. CDR3 region: CSATTRGGVFF. CDR3 in DNA: TGCAGTGCCACAACCAGAGGAGGGGTGTTTTTT.

The rearrangement joins TRBV6-5 to TRBJ1-1, with a possible D match to TRBD1 (5 bases). The V gene's germline CDR1 is MNHEY and CDR2 SVGAGI. Trimming pared 5 bases from V and 0 bases from J, leaving 10 bases between. This CDR3 has 14 residues. In nucleotides, the CDR3 is TGTGCCAGCAGTCGACAGAGAATGAACACTGAAGCTTTCTTT. This encodes CASSRQRMNTEAFF.